One and the same sample provided the 2 T cell receptor beta chains below, sequenced in a study of cytomegalovirus exposure and HLA in healthy donors. 13 Jbeta primers and 60 Vbeta primers were used for the PCR. Assay: immunoSEQ multiplex PCR; the TCRdb copy retains only in-frame clones and omits some. Of fewer than 250,000 clones listed, about 69% are singletons. The sample consisted of PBMCs. These receptors all stem from a man aged 25 to 45 in good health and CMV-seropositive.

V is TRBV28 and J is TRBJ1-5; 9 bases line up with TRBD1. J was trimmed by 6 bases and V by 4 bases; bases with no gene match: 4. Germline V CDR1 and CDR2: MDHEN, SYDVKM. The CDR3 covers 14 residues. CDR3 residues: CASSWGQGTQPQHF. The CDR3 DNA sequence: TGTGCCAGCAGTTGGGGACAGGGAACTCAGCCCCAGCATTTT.

Comments on this clone: The junction and the germline gene differ at one end; a read error may be behind it. The V call is TRBV28, the J call TRBJ2-6, with D possibly matching TRBD1 (5 bases). The length of the CDR3 is 15 residues. Per the germline V gene, CDR1 is MDHEN and CDR2 is SYDVKM. The CDR3 is CASSSRATGASVLTF. In DNA, the CDR3 is TGTGCCAGCAGTTCCAGGGCAACTGGGGCCAGCGTCCTGACTTTC.